The source of this T cell receptor (beta chain) is a study of blood T cell repertoires in COVID-19. At the level of the study: T cells, B-cell-depleted T cells, or PBMCs provided the cDNA or gDNA that served as material.

V lost 1 base and J lost 5, with 9 bases in between. CDR1 and CDR2 from the germline V gene are SGHRS and YFSETQ. The CDR3 sequence is 14 residues long. Either two negative PCRs, clearance, or symptom resolution qualified Cohort 3 donors as recovered. Profiling relied on immunoSEQ multiplex PCR, and the TCRdb table lists in-frame clones only, not all of them. The profile shows 300,000 to 450,000 clones, more than 85% of them singletons. This sequence was found in a woman in her thirties who had recovered from COVID-19. This chain links TRBV5-1 with TRBJ1-4, with a weak D call TRBD1 (5 bases). Specimen: PBMCs or T cells enriched from blood (not recorded which). This chain's CDR3 is CASSLKQENEKLFF. The CDR3 coding sequence is TGCGCCAGCAGCTTGAAACAGGAGAATGAAAAACTGTTTTTT.